The clone carrying this T cell receptor (beta chain) has only a few counts. The data were obtained in a study of response to subunit inactivated influenza vaccine. V lost 5 bases, J lost 7 bases, and 13 bases stayed unmatched. This CDR3 contains 17 residues. CDR1 is LGHDT and CDR2 is YNNKEL in the germline V gene (reference sequence). TCRdb reanalysed the RT-PCR reads using MiXCR and keeps one entry per CDR3 protein. Of about 160,000 distinct CDR3 sequences in the sample, about 11% were seen once. Sample: CD8+ T cells sorted from PBMCs, taken less than 30 months after vaccination. The source of this sequence is a man aged 50-75 years who received an inactivated influenza vaccine. The rearrangement links TRBV3-1 to TRBJ2-1; 11 bases are shared with TRBD2. CDR3 protein: CASSSDRLAGSGNEQFF. In DNA form, the CDR3 reads TGTGCCAGCAGCTCCGACCGACTAGCGGGATCGGGTAATGAGCAGTTCTTC.